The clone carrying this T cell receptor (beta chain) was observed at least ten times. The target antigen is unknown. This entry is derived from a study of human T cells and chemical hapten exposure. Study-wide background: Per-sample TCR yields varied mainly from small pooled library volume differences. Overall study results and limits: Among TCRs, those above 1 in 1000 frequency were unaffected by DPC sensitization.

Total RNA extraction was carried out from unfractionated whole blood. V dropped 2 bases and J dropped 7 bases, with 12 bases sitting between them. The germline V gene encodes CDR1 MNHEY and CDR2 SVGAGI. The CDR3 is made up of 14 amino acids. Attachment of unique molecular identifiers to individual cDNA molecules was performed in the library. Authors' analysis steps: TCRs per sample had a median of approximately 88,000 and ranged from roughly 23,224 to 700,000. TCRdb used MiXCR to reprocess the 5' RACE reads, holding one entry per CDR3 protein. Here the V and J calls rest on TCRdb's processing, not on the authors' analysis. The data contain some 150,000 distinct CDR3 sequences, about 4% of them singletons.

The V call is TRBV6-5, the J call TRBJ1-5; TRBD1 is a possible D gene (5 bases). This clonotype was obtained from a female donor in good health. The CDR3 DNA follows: TGTGCCAGCAGTTACGACAGCTCCGGGCAGCCCCAGCATTTT. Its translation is CASSYDSSGQPQHF.